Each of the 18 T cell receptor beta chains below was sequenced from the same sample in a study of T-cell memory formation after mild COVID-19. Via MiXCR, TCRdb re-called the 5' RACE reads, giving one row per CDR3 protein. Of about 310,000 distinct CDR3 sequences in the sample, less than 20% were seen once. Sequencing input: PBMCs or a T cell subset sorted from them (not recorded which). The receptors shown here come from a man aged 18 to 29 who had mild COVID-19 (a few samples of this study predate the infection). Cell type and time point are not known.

CDR3 sequence reads: CATSDPGDTQYF. The CDR3 DNA reads as TGTGCCACCAGTGATCCGGGGGATACGCAGTATTTT. V and J are TRBV24-1 and TRBJ2-3; maybe TRBD2 (5 bases). Germline lookup yields CDR1 KGHDR and CDR2 SFDVKD. The CDR3 sequence is 12 residues long. Trimming removed 3 bases from V and 6 bases from J, with 6 bases in between.

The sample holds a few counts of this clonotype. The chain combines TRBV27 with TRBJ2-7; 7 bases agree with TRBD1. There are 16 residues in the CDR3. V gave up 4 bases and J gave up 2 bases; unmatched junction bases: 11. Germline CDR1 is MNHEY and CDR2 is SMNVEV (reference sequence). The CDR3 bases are TGTGCCAGCAGTTCTCCCCCCAGGGGGAAGACCTACGAGCAGTACTTC. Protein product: CASSSPPRGKTYEQYF.

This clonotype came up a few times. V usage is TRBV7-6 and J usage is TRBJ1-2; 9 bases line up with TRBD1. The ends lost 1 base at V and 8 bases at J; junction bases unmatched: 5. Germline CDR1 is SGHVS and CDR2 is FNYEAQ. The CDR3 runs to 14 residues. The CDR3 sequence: CASSLGDRARGYTF. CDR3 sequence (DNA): TGTGCCAGCAGCTTAGGGGACAGGGCCAGAGGCTACACCTTC.

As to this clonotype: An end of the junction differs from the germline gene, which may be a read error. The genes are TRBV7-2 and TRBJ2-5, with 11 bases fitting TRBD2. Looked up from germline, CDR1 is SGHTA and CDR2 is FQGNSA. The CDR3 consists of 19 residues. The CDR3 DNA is TGTTCCAGCAGCTTAGTTCGACCTAGCGGGGGGTCCATGCAAGAGACCCAGTACTTC. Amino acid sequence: CSSSLVRPSGGSMQETQYF.

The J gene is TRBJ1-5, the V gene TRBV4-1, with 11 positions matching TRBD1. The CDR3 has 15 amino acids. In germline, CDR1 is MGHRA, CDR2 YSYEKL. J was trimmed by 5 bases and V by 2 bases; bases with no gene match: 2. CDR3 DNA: TGCGCCAGCAGCCAAACGGGACAGGGGGATCAGCCCCAGCATTTT. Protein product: CASSQTGQGDQPQHF.

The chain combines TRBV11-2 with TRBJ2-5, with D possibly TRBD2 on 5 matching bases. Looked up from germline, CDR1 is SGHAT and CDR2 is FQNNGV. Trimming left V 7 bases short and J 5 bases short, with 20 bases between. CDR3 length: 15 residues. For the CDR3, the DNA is TGTGCCAGCAAGGTGGTGGGGAGCGTTTTGGAGACCCAGTACTTC. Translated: CASKVVGSVLETQYF.

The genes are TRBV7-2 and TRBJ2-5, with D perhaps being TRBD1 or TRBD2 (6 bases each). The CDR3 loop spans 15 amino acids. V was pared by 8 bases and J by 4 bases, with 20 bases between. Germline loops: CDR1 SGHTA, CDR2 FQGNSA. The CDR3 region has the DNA TGTGCCAGCGGCATCGGGGGCGCCGGGGGAGAGACCCAGTACTTC. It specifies CASGIGGAGGETQYF.

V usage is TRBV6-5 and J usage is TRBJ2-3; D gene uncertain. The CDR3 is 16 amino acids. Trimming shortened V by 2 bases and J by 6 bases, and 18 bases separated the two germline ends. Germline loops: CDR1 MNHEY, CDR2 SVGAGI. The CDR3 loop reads CASSYTGPRLRDTQYF. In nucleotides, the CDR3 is TGTGCCAGCAGTTACACGGGCCCCAGACTCAGGGATACGCAGTATTTT.

CDR3 nucleotide sequence: TGCGCCAGCAGCACGCCTTCTCAAGCTTTCTTT. This gives the protein CASSTPSQAFF. The V and J genes are TRBV5-1 and TRBJ1-1; D ambiguous. V lost 4 bases to trimming and J lost 9 bases, with 10 bases between them. In germline, CDR1 is SGHRS, CDR2 YFSETQ. The CDR3 sequence is 11 residues long.

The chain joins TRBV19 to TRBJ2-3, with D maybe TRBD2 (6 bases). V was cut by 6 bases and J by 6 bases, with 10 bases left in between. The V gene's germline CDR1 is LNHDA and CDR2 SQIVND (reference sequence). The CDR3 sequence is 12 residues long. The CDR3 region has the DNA TGTGCCAGTAGACTCAGCGGGGATACGCAGTATTTT. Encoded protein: CASRLSGDTQYF.

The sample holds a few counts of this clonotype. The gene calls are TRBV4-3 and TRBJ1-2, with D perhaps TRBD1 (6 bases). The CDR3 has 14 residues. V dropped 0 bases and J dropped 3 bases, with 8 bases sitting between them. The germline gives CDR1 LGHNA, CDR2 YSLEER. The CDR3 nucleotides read TGCGCCAGCAGCCAAGATTGGGGGCACTATGGCTACACCTTC. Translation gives CASSQDWGHYGYTF.

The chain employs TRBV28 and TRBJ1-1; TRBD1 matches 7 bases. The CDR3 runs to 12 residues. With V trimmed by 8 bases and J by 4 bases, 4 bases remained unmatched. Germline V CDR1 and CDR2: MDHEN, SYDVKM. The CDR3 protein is CASVGQFTEAFF. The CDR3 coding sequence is TGTGCCAGCGTGGGACAGTTCACTGAAGCTTTCTTT.

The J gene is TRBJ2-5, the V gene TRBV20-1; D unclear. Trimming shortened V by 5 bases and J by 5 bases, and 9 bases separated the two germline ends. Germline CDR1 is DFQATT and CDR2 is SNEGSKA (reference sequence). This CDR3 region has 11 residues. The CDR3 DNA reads TGCAGTGCTGAACTTGGGGAGACCCAGTACTTC. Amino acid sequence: CSAELGETQYF.

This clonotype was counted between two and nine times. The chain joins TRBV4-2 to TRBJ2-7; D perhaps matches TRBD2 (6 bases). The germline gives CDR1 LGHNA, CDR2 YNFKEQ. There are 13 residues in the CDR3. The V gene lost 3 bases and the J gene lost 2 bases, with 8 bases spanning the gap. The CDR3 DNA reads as TGTGCCAGCAGCCAGGCGGGGACCTACGAGCAGTACTTC. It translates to CASSQAGTYEQYF.

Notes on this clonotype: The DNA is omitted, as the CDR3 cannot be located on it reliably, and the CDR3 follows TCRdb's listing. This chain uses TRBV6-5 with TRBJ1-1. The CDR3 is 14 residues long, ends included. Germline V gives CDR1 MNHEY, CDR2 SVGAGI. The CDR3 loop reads CASSSSTGGTEAFF.

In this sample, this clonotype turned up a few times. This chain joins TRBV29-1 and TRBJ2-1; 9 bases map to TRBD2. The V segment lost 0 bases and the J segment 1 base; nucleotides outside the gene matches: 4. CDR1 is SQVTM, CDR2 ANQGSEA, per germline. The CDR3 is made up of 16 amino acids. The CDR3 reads CSVEDRAGGSYNEQFF. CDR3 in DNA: TGCAGCGTTGAAGACCGGGCGGGGGGGTCCTACAATGAGCAGTTCTTC.

Here the CDR3 reads CASSLEPFTYRGGGYTF. CDR3 DNA sequence: TGTGCCAGCAGCTTGGAACCCTTCACCTACAGGGGAGGTGGCTACACCTTC. V gene TRBV5-4 combines with J gene TRBJ1-2; the match to TRBD1 covers 7 bases. CDR3 length: 17 amino acids. Germline values: CDR1 SGHNT, CDR2 YYREEE (reference sequence). Trimming took 0 bases from V and 7 from J; bases not matched to a gene: 15. The full variable domain, with the rest looked up from reference TRBV5-4 and TRBJ1-2, is ETGVTQSPTHLIKTRGQQVTLRCSSQSGHNTVSWYQQALGQGPQFIFQYYREEENGRGNFPPRFSGLQFPNYSSELNVNALELDDSALYLCASSLEPFTYRGGGYTFGSGTRLTVV.

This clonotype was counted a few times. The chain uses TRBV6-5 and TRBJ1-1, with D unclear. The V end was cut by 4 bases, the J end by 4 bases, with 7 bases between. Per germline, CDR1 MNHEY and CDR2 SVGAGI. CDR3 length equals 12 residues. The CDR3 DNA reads TGTGCCAGCAGTTCCTTGGGCACTGAAGCTTTCTTT. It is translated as CASSSLGTEAFF.